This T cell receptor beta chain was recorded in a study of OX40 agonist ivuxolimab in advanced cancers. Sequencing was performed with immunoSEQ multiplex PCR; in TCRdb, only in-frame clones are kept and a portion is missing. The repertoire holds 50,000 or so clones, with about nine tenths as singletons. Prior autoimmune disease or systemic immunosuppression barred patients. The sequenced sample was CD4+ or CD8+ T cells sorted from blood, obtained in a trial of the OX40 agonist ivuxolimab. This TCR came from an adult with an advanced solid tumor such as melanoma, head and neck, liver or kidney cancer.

The CDR3 coding sequence is TGTGCCAGCAGTGAAGTCGGTGGGGGACAGCCCCAGCATTTT. Its protein product is CASSEVGGGQPQHF. This rearrangement joins TRBV6-1 to TRBJ1-5, with D possibly being TRBD1 (5 bases). Trimming took off 1 base at V and 7 bases at J, with 11 bases between the two ends. The CDR3 covers 14 residues. Germline CDR1 is MNHNS and CDR2 is SASEGT.